This entry features one T cell receptor beta chain sequence. Antigen unknown. Assay: immunoSEQ multiplex PCR; the TCRdb copy retains only in-frame clones and omits some. This sample has about 180,000 clones, with about 88% found just once. V was shortened by 2 bases and J by 6 bases, with 11 bases between the two germline ends. Germline V lookup: CDR1 SGHTA, CDR2 FQGTGA. The CDR3 is made up of 14 amino acids. The data originate from a study of T cell responses to AZD1222 COVID-19 vaccine. General observations from the study: Close to half of spike-specific TCRs reportedly recognize unmutated variant regions. Spike-specific TCR breadth and depth were elevated following two AZD1222 doses. Baseline seropositivity occurred in only a handful of AZD1222 recipients.

This sequence joins TRBV7-3 and TRBJ1-5, with D possibly matching TRBD1 (6 bases). This receptor was taken from an adult who received the AZD1222 COVID-19 vaccine. The sample here was peripheral blood, taken 28 days after the second AZD1222 dose. The CDR3 region is CASSLAGAGQPQHF. CDR3 coding DNA: TGTGCCAGCAGCTTAGCAGGGGCGGGTCAGCCCCAGCATTTT.